This T cell receptor (beta chain) was obtained from a study of blood T cell repertoires in COVID-19. As for the study in general: PBMCs, B-cell-depleted T cells, or T cells provided the cDNA or gDNA that made up the material.

In the original analysis: How many nucleated cells were present was estimated from reference gene primer amplification. Generated by immunoSEQ multiplex PCR, the TCRdb table keeps only in-frame clones and is missing some. That table is the source of V, J and clone size, and D and trimming were worked out from the DNA. The data hold approximately 72,000 clones, with about 85% observed a single time. With 8 bases removed from V and 8 bases from J, the gap between germline ends came to 19 bases. This CDR3 has 14 residues. From germline, CDR1 is SGHAT and CDR2 FQNNGV. Sequenced material: peripheral blood. The receptor was derived from a woman over 75 with active or convalescent COVID-19. The chain employs TRBV11-2 and TRBJ2-1; maybe TRBD1 (5 bases). The CDR3 sequence: CASSLVGAQDEQFF. CDR3 coding DNA: TGTGCCAGCTCCCTCGTAGGGGCCCAGGATGAGCAGTTCTTC.